This passage covers 16 T cell receptor beta chains from one sample sequenced in a study of radiation and T cells in renal cell carcinoma. This sample's time point: blood 4 weeks post-SBRT, at nephrectomy. Treatment described: 15 Gy SBRT to primary tumor, nephrectomy 4 weeks later. Clones were sequenced by immunoSEQ multiplex PCR, and TCRdb holds only the in-frame ones, with some missing. The sample consists of fewer than 200,000 clones, around 89% of them appearing once. The sample here was blood, taken from a patient whose treatment included radiotherapy and nephrectomy. The receptors stem from a woman aged 45-65 years with renal cell carcinoma.

V gene TRBV9 combines with J gene TRBJ2-5; 9 bases are a match to TRBD1. This CDR3 comprises 15 residues. V lost 4 bases, J lost 7 bases, and 11 bases stayed unmatched. CDR1 and CDR2 (germline): SGDLS, YYNGEE. CDR3 coding DNA: TGTGCCAGCAGCCCAGGACAGGGGCTTGTCGGGACCCAGTACTTC. Translating gives CASSPGQGLVGTQYF.

The chain recombines TRBV2 with TRBJ1-1; D gene unclear. The CDR3 is 13 amino acids. V was pared by 7 bases and J by 2 bases, with 11 bases between. The germline V gene encodes CDR1 SNHLY and CDR2 FYNNEI. CDR3: CASKVWENTEAFF. In nucleotides, the CDR3 is TGTGCCAGCAAGGTCTGGGAAAACACTGAAGCTTTCTTT.

The chain joins TRBV10-2 to TRBJ2-3; D is ambiguous. The CDR3 has 14 residues. V gave up 4 bases and J gave up 4 bases, with 12 bases separating them. From germline, CDR1 is WSHSY and CDR2 SAAADI. CDR3 in DNA: TGCGCCAGCAGTGTGGTTAGTAGTCCAGATACGCAGTATTTT. Translation: CASSVVSSPDTQYF.

This rearrangement joins TRBV30 to TRBJ2-3; TRBD1 agrees at 9 bases. J was trimmed by 9 bases and V by 5 bases; bases with no gene match: 18. This CDR3 has 16 residues. The germline CDR1 and CDR2 sequences are GTSNPN and SVGIG (reference sequence). The CDR3 here is CAWSLRQGGKFRTQYF. The CDR3 nucleotides are TGTGCCTGGTCTCTTCGACAGGGGGGTAAATTTAGGACGCAGTATTTT. Supplemented by reference TRBV30 and TRBJ2-3, the full variable domain reads SQTIHQWPATLVQPVGSPLSLECTVEGTSNPNLYWYRQAAGRGLQLLFYSVGIGQISSEVPQNLSASRPQDRQFILSSKKLLLSDSGFYLCAWSLRQGGKFRTQYFGPGTRLTVL.

The rearrangement uses TRBV30 and TRBJ2-5, with D unresolved. Trimming pared 3 bases from V and 2 bases from J, leaving 4 bases between. CDR3 size: 11 residues. CDR1 GTSNPN and CDR2 SVGIG come from the germline V gene (reference sequence). The CDR3 coding sequence is TGTGCCTGGAGGGCTCAAGAGACCCAGTACTTC. Its translation is CAWRAQETQYF. Full variable domain (remainder filled in from reference TRBV30 and TRBJ2-5): SQTIHQWPATLVQPVGSPLSLECTVEGTSNPNLYWYRQAAGRGLQLLFYSVGIGQISSEVPQNLSASRPQDRQFILSSKKLLLSDSGFYLCAWRAQETQYFGPGTRLLVL.

V usage is TRBV6-5 and J usage is TRBJ1-6; TRBD1 aligns across 7 bases. The junction had 5 bases not matched to a gene; V was cut back by 5 bases and J by 7 bases. CDR3 length: 14 residues. The germline V gene encodes CDR1 MNHEY and CDR2 SVGAGI. The CDR3, as DNA: TGTGCCAGCAGTAACCGGGACAGAAATTCACCCCTCCACTTT. Protein product: CASSNRDRNSPLHF.

A few counts support this clone. The chain employs TRBV7-9 and TRBJ2-5; either TRBD1 or TRBD2 may fit D (7 bases each). The ends were cut back, 4 bases at V and 5 bases at J, with 17 bases in the middle. The V gene's germline CDR1 is SEHNR and CDR2 FQNEAQ (reference sequence). The CDR3 loop spans 15 amino acids. The DNA of the CDR3 is TGTGCCAGCAGCTCCCGACAGGGAGGGGTCGAGACCCAGTACTTC. Its translation is CASSSRQGGVETQYF.

This clone was detected only a few times. V and J are TRBV5-1 and TRBJ1-4; D is possibly TRBD1 (5 bases). Germline-derived CDR1 and CDR2 are SGHRS and YFSETQ. This CDR3 has 15 amino acids. Trimming took 0 bases from V and 4 from J, leaving 10 bases between them. In nucleotides, the CDR3 is TGCGCCAGCAGCTTGGACGGGGGTGGTAATGAAAAACTGTTTTTT. It specifies CASSLDGGGNEKLFF. The full variable domain, rest sourced from reference TRBV5-1 and TRBJ1-4, is KAGVTQTPRYLIKTRGQQVTLSCSPISGHRSVSWYQQTPGQGLQFLFEYFSETQRNKGNFPGRFSGRQFSNSRSEMNVSTLELGDSALYLCASSLDGGGNEKLFFGSGTQLSVL.

V gene TRBV14 combines with J gene TRBJ1-2; no clear D. The germline V gene has CDR1 SGHDN and CDR2 FVKESK. The CDR3 consists of 13 residues. Trimming removed 2 bases from V and 4 bases from J, with 8 bases in between. The CDR3 nucleotides are TGTGCCAGCAGCCAATTTCTTATCTATGGCTACACCTTC. It codes for CASSQFLIYGYTF.

The V call is TRBV5-4, the J call TRBJ2-2; 8 nucleotides line up with TRBD2. V lost 1 base to trimming and J lost 3 bases; unmatched junction nucleotides: 5. The V gene's germline CDR1 is SGHNT and CDR2 YYREEE (reference sequence). CDR3 length: 16 residues. The CDR3 DNA sequence: TGTGCCAGCAGCTTGTACGTAGCGGGGCACACCGGGGAGCTGTTTTTT. Translating it yields CASSLYVAGHTGELFF.

The chain combines TRBV18 with TRBJ1-1; 7 bases align to TRBD1. The CDR3 has 14 residues. Looked up from germline, CDR1 is KGHSH and CDR2 is LQKENI. The V gene end was trimmed by 4 bases and the J gene end by 0 bases; junction bases not matched to a gene: 2. The CDR3, as DNA: TGTGCCAGCTCACTGGACAGGCTGAACACTGAAGCTTTCTTT. The encoded protein is CASSLDRLNTEAFF.

This clone was recorded only once. The gene calls are TRBV5-4 and TRBJ2-7; D possibly corresponds to TRBD2 (5 bases). The V end was cut by 1 base, the J end by 6 bases, with 14 bases between. The CDR3 is 14 residues long. CDR1 is SGHNT, CDR2 YYREEE, per germline (reference sequence). The DNA for the CDR3 is TGTGCCAGCAGCTTGTCCCTCTTTGGGAGCGAGCAGTACTTC. Its translation: CASSLSLFGSEQYF.

This clone was recorded only once. The chain links TRBV11-1 to TRBJ1-1; D call uncertain. Trimming took off 6 bases at V and 0 bases at J, with 8 bases between the two ends. The germline V gene encodes CDR1 SGHAT and CDR2 FQDESV (reference sequence). The CDR3 sequence is 13 residues long. CDR3 sequence reads: CASSYNLNTEAFF. The DNA of the CDR3 is TGTGCCAGCAGTTATAACCTGAACACTGAAGCTTTCTTT.

This sequence joins TRBV11-2 and TRBJ2-5; D is ambiguous. CDR1 is SGHAT, CDR2 FQNNGV, per germline. V lost 0 bases and J 1 base, leaving 9 bases between the germline ends. CDR3 length: 15 residues. In nucleotides, the CDR3 is TGTGCCAGCAGCTTAGATCTAGGCGGCCAAGAGACCCAGTACTTC. Protein: CASSLDLGGQETQYF.

This chain connects TRBV5-1 to TRBJ1-2; D is ambiguous. The CDR3 has 17 residues. Trimming took 0 bases from V and 0 from J, leaving 15 bases between them. Germline V lookup: CDR1 SGHRS, CDR2 YFSETQ. The CDR3 loop is CASSLGIGVGANYGYTF. The CDR3 nucleotides read TGCGCCAGCAGCTTGGGAATCGGGGTTGGAGCTAACTATGGCTACACCTTC.

The chain is built from TRBV7-2 and TRBJ1-4; 9 bases map to TRBD1. After removal of 4 bases from V and 6 bases from J, the junction contained 3 bases not matched to a gene. Germline V gene lookup returns CDR1 SGHTA and CDR2 FQGNSA. This CDR3 region has 14 residues. This CDR3 reads CASSWGQGYEKLFF. The CDR3 region has the DNA TGTGCCAGCAGCTGGGGACAGGGTTATGAAAAACTGTTTTTT. Looking up the rest from reference TRBV7-2 and TRBJ1-4 gives the full variable domain: GAGVSQSPSNKVTEKGKDVELRCDPISGHTALYWYRQSLGQGLEFLIYFQGNSAPDKSGLPSDRFSAERTGGSVSTLTIQRTQQEDSAVYLCASSWGQGYEKLFFGSGTQLSVL.